The 8 T cell receptor beta chains in this list originate from one sample, sequenced in a study of shared clonotypes between healthy human individuals. Here immunoSEQ multiplex PCR was the method, and the copy in TCRdb shows in-frame clones only, minus some. The data show 600,000 to 700,000 clones, approximately 73% seen once. The sequenced sample was memory CD4+ T cells sorted from blood. The subset: CD45RA-negative fraction. Receptors originate from a young woman in good health.

The chain is built from TRBV30 and TRBJ2-7; a weak D match, TRBD2 (6 bases). CDR1 GTSNPN and CDR2 SVGIG come from the germline V gene (reference sequence). The CDR3 sequence is 13 residues long. The germline V and J ends were trimmed by 1 base and 6 bases, with 13 bases remaining between them. DNA of the CDR3: TGTGCCTGGAGTGGACAGACTAGTTCCGAGCAGTACTTC. Translating it yields CAWSGQTSSEQYF.

The count of this clone is one. This chain links TRBV28 with TRBJ2-2; tentatively, D is TRBD2 (5 bases). The V and J ends lost 7 bases and 0 bases respectively, with 15 bases between them. This CDR3 region has 16 residues. Germline V gene lookup returns CDR1 MDHEN and CDR2 SYDVKM. CDR3 nucleotides: TGTGCCAGCACCAAAGCGGAGCTTGCGAACACCGGGGAGCTGTTTTTT. Amino acids: CASTKAELANTGELFF.

This rearrangement joins TRBV19 to TRBJ2-2, with 10 bases fitting TRBD2. This CDR3 is built from 14 residues. CDR1 LNHDA and CDR2 SQIVND come from the germline V gene (reference sequence). Trimming removed 4 bases from V and 7 bases from J; junction bases left unmatched: 3. In DNA, the CDR3 is TGTGCCAGTAGTACGGGACTAGCGCTCGGGGAGCTGTTTTTT. Translating gives CASSTGLALGELFF.

The chain has TRBV6-4 and TRBJ2-1, with 8 bases identical to TRBD1. Germline loops: CDR1 MRHNA, CDR2 SNTAGT. Trimming removed 4 bases from V and 10 bases from J; junction bases left unmatched: 6. The CDR3 has 13 residues. The CDR3 sequence is CASSATGEREQFF. In DNA form, the CDR3 reads TGTGCCAGCAGTGCGACAGGGGAGAGGGAGCAGTTCTTC.

This clone came up a few times. A read error may account for a junction end that differs from germline. CDR3 coding DNA: TGTGCCAGCCGTGAACAGGGTAACACTGAAGCTTTCTTT. Encoded protein: CASREQGNTEAFF. The chain joins TRBV2 to TRBJ1-1; tentative D call: TRBD1 (6 bases). Germline values: CDR1 SNHLY, CDR2 FYNNEI. The CDR3 totals 13 residues.

J is TRBJ2-3 and V is TRBV11-3, with TRBD1 as a possible D gene (6 bases). Per germline, CDR1 SGHNT and CDR2 YENEEA. The CDR3 contains 13 residues. With 3 bases removed from V and 4 bases from J, the gap between germline ends came to 8 bases. The CDR3 is CASSFQGSDTQYF. In DNA, the CDR3 is TGTGCCAGCAGCTTCCAGGGGTCAGATACGCAGTATTTT. The complete variable domain, with remaining parts taken from reference TRBV11-3 and TRBJ2-3, reads EAGVVQSPRYKIIEKKQPVAFWCNPISGHNTLYWYLQNLGQGPELLIRYENEEAVDDSQLPKDRFSAERLKGVDSTLKIQPAELGDSAVYLCASSFQGSDTQYFGPGTRLTVL.

Notes on this clone: It is likely a read error: a sequence one base away is far more abundant. V gene TRBV2 combines with J gene TRBJ1-3, with D uncertain. Trimming shortened V by 6 bases and J by 0 bases, and 0 bases separated the two germline ends. The CDR3 sequence is 11 residues long. Per germline, CDR1 SNHLY and CDR2 FYNNEI. The CDR3 region has the DNA TGTGCCAGCAGCTCTGGAAACACCATATATTTT. This sequence encodes CASSSGNTIYF.

The V and J genes are TRBV5-1 and TRBJ1-4; D unresolved. Germline-derived CDR1 and CDR2 are SGHRS and YFSETQ. V lost 2 bases and J lost 3, with 8 bases in between. The CDR3 has 14 residues. The chain's CDR3 is CASSFGGANEKLFF. The CDR3 coding sequence is TGCGCCAGCAGCTTCGGTGGGGCTAATGAAAAACTGTTTTTT.